Sequencing of this T cell receptor (beta chain) was carried out in a study of cytomegalovirus exposure and HLA in healthy donors. The germline V gene encodes CDR1 SEHNR and CDR2 FQNEAQ (reference sequence). This CDR3 is built from 14 residues. V was trimmed by 6 bases and J by 7 bases, leaving 16 bases between them. The study's findings and limits: Upon later analysis, TCR association rates were observed to vary by HLA locus, being highest for DRB1 and lowest for HLA-C. Per a later analysis, 15,000 to 20,000 TCR beta sequences showed association with HLA alleles at 0.05 false discovery rate.

Of note for this clone: The antigen is not known.

The study ran its PCR with 60 Vbeta and 13 Jbeta primers. Repertoires were generated with immunoSEQ multiplex PCR, while TCRdb's copy carries only in-frame clones and drops some. The sample consists of some 150,000 clones, about 80% of them appearing once. The chain is built from TRBV7-9 and TRBJ2-1; possible D gene TRBD2, 7 bases. The clonotype was recovered from a man younger than 40 in good health and CMV-seropositive. The specimen was PBMCs. The CDR3 loop is CASRGGEGGNEQFF. The CDR3 coding sequence is TGTGCCAGCAGAGGGGGGGAGGGAGGGAATGAGCAGTTCTTC.